Listed here are 20 T cell receptor beta chains from one sample, sequenced in a study of blood T cell repertoires in COVID-19 (dated by TCRdb to 2018 to 2020). Libraries were constructed by the immunoSEQ multiplex PCR assay. In its TCRdb copy, this immuneACCESS table keeps in-frame sequences only and misses some clones. Where compared with another copy, unresolved V genes explain less than half of these, and the others have no known cause. In this sample the table shows roughly 150,000 clones, more than 80% of which occur a single time. The ten top clones hold around 4.2% of the sample. The sample taken for sequencing was PBMCs or T cells enriched from blood (not recorded which). The receptors shown here come from a man in his fifties who had recovered from COVID-19.

The chain joins TRBV10-3 to TRBJ2-2, with D maybe TRBD1 (5 bases). Germline CDR1 and CDR2: ENHRY and SYGVKD. The CDR3 covers 15 residues. V gave up 4 bases and J gave up 5 bases, with 14 bases separating them. For the CDR3, the DNA is TGTGCCATCAGTGCCCAGGGCGGCGGAACCGGGGAGCTGTTTTTT. Translation gives CAISAQGGGTGELFF.

This clone was seen only a few times. This chain uses TRBV4-3 with TRBJ1-2; 10 bases are shared with TRBD1. Germline V gives CDR1 LGHNA, CDR2 YSLEER. The trim removed 2 bases at V and 5 bases at J, leaving 5 bases unmatched. The CDR3 spans 15 residues. Here the CDR3 DNA reads TGCGCCAGCAGCCAATCCGGGACAGGGGTTTATGGCTACACCTTC. Residues: CASSQSGTGVYGYTF.

CDR3 residues: CASSPLDREYEQYF. CDR3 DNA sequence: TGTGCCAGCTCACCACTAGACAGGGAGTACGAGCAGTACTTC. This chain links TRBV18 with TRBJ2-7, with 7 bases fitting TRBD1. The CDR3 covers 14 residues. Losses at the gene ends were 1 base for V and 4 bases for J; bases not matched to a gene: 4. Looked up from germline, CDR1 is KGHSH and CDR2 is LQKENI.

The chain combines TRBV7-2 with TRBJ2-7; 11 bases align to TRBD2. This CDR3 region has 15 residues. The germline V gene has CDR1 SGHTA and CDR2 FQGNSA. Trimming at V came to 4 bases and at J to 3 bases, leaving 5 bases not matched to a gene. The CDR3 DNA reads as TGTGCCAGCAGCTCAAGACTAGCGGGAAACTACGAGCAGTACTTC. It yields the protein CASSSRLAGNYEQYF.

The chain recombines TRBV27 with TRBJ1-6, with 8 bases that match TRBD1. V dropped 6 bases and J dropped 7; count of bases not matched to a gene: 11. The V gene's germline CDR1 is MNHEY and CDR2 SMNVEV (reference sequence). This CDR3 has 16 amino acids. The CDR3 loop reads CASRRGSDRANSPLHF. CDR3 DNA: TGTGCCAGCAGGAGGGGGTCGGACAGGGCAAATTCACCCCTCCACTTT.

V is TRBV7-2 and J is TRBJ1-2, with 10 bases aligning to TRBD1. Germline values: CDR1 SGHTA, CDR2 FQGNSA. The V segment lost 5 bases and the J segment 3 bases; nucleotides outside the gene matches: 3. This CDR3 is built from 14 residues. Here the CDR3 DNA reads TGTGCCAGCAGCAGACAGGGGGCGGACTATGGCTACACCTTC. It codes for CASSRQGADYGYTF. Supplemented by reference TRBV7-2 and TRBJ1-2, the full variable domain reads GAGVSQSPSNKVTEKGKDVELRCDPISGHTALYWYRQSLGQGLEFLIYFQGNSAPDKSGLPSDRFSAERTGGSVSTLTIQRTQQEDSAVYLCASSRQGADYGYTFGSGTRLTVV.

The chain joins TRBV9 to TRBJ1-3, with D tentatively TRBD1 (6 bases). Trimming cost V 0 bases and J 4 bases, with 11 bases left between them. CDR3 length equals 15 residues. Germline CDR1 reads SGDLS; CDR2 reads YYNGEE. The CDR3 DNA reads as TGTGCCAGCAGCGTAGACAGGGCTGAGGGAAACACCATATATTTT. Its translation is CASSVDRAEGNTIYF.

The chain combines TRBV6-5 with TRBJ1-1; 8 bases align to TRBD1. The V segment lost 6 bases and the J segment 1 base; nucleotides outside the gene matches: 7. CDR3 size: 15 residues. CDR1 MNHEY and CDR2 SVGAGI come from the germline V gene. The CDR3, as DNA: TGTGCCAGCAGCCTTGGACAGGGATGGAACACTGAAGCTTTCTTT. It encodes CASSLGQGWNTEAFF.

The chain links TRBV9 to TRBJ2-1; 10 bases map to TRBD2. This CDR3 region has 17 residues. Germline V gene sequence: CDR1 SGDLS, CDR2 YYNGEE. The J segment lost 5 bases and the V segment lost 4 bases, leaving 12 bases of the junction unmatched. The CDR3 is CASSSGNLAGVNNEQFF. The DNA of the CDR3 is TGTGCCAGCAGCTCCGGCAATCTAGCGGGGGTGAACAATGAGCAGTTCTTC.

V usage is TRBV16 and J usage is TRBJ1-5; D is uncertain. Deletions cut 0 bases from V and 6 bases from J, with 12 bases between. CDR1 KGHSY and CDR2 FQNENV come from the germline V gene. The CDR3 contains 15 residues. CDR3 residues: CASSQSTGSGQPQHF. Here the CDR3 DNA reads TGTGCCAGCAGCCAATCAACGGGGAGCGGTCAGCCCCAGCATTTT.

V and J are TRBV18 and TRBJ1-1; D possibly corresponds to TRBD1 (6 bases). V was clipped by 3 bases and J by 3 bases, with 11 bases between them. The V gene's germline CDR1 is KGHSH and CDR2 LQKENI. The CDR3 is 14 amino acids. The CDR3 DNA sequence: TGTGCCAGCTCACCTACGGCAGGGGACACTGAAGCTTTCTTT. As protein: CASSPTAGDTEAFF.

The chain combines TRBV4-3 with TRBJ1-6; no firm D call. The V gene's germline CDR1 is LGHNA and CDR2 YSLEER. CDR3 length: 16 amino acids. Trimming removed 0 bases at V and 0 bases at J, with 6 bases between. The CDR3 sequence: CASSQDPGSYNSPLHF. In DNA, the CDR3 is TGCGCCAGCAGCCAAGATCCCGGCTCCTATAATTCACCCCTCCACTTT.

V gene TRBV27 combines with J gene TRBJ1-5, with a weak D call TRBD1 (5 bases). Germline CDR1 reads MNHEY; CDR2 reads SMNVEV (reference sequence). The CDR3 length is 16 residues. V lost 5 bases and J lost 3, with 17 bases in between. The CDR3 DNA reads as TGTGCCAGCAGTCCGTGGCCAGGGACTCCCAATCAGCCCCAGCATTTT. Translated: CASSPWPGTPNQPQHF.

This rearrangement joins TRBV2 to TRBJ1-1; TRBD1 aligns across 9 bases. Germline V gives CDR1 SNHLY, CDR2 FYNNEI. This CDR3 spans 17 amino acids. The ends lost 2 bases at V and 4 bases at J; junction bases unmatched: 11. The CDR3 loop reads CASSEFGPGQGSTEAFF. CDR3 nucleotides: TGTGCCAGCAGTGAATTCGGTCCGGGACAGGGTTCCACTGAAGCTTTCTTT.

The chain links TRBV4-3 to TRBJ1-5, with D unresolved. The germline V gene encodes CDR1 LGHNA and CDR2 YSLEER. CDR3 length equals 12 residues. V was clipped by 9 bases and J by 5 bases, with 11 bases between them. Here the CDR3 reads CARNRDDQPQHF. The CDR3 nucleotides read TGCGCCAGGAACAGAGACGATCAGCCCCAGCATTTT.

The J gene is TRBJ2-3, the V gene TRBV7-2; D might be TRBD2 (5 bases). The germline gives CDR1 SGHTA, CDR2 FQGNSA. The CDR3 consists of 13 residues. V dropped 3 bases and J dropped 3 bases, with 7 bases sitting between them. This CDR3 reads CASSFTGTDTQYF. The CDR3 DNA reads TGTGCCAGCAGCTTCACGGGAACAGATACGCAGTATTTT.

This chain links TRBV11-3 with TRBJ1-2; TRBD1 might be the D (5 bases). The CDR3 extends over 17 amino acids. The V and J ends lost 3 bases and 2 bases respectively, with 19 bases between them. The germline V gene encodes CDR1 SGHNT and CDR2 YENEEA. The chain's CDR3 is CASSFHGSSWGNYGYTF. The CDR3 coding sequence is TGTGCCAGCAGCTTCCACGGGAGTTCATGGGGGAACTATGGCTACACCTTC.

This chain links TRBV10-3 with TRBJ1-1; TRBD1 matches 9 bases. Germline V gene sequence: CDR1 ENHRY, CDR2 SYGVKD. This CDR3 has 14 residues. V was clipped by 4 bases and J by 6 bases; unmatched bases: 6. CDR3 region: CAISGPRTGAEAFF. CDR3 coding DNA: TGTGCCATCAGTGGGCCCCGGACAGGGGCTGAAGCTTTCTTT.

The rearrangement links TRBV7-9 to TRBJ2-1; 9 nucleotides line up with TRBD1. The CDR3 extends over 15 amino acids. Germline CDR1 and CDR2: SEHNR and FQNEAQ (reference sequence). V shed 8 bases, J shed 5 bases, and the junction held 10 bases outside the gene matches. In nucleotides, the CDR3 is TGTGCCAGCCGCCACAGTGGACAGGGGAACAATGAGCAGTTCTTC. Its protein product is CASRHSGQGNNEQFF.

This clone has only a few counts. A read error may account for a junction end that differs from germline. V gene TRBV29-1 combines with J gene TRBJ2-3; 7 bases map to TRBD1. Germline V gene lookup returns CDR1 SQVTM and CDR2 ANQGSEA. The CDR3 loop spans 13 amino acids. CDR3 amino acids: CSVEGTVQDTQYF. The CDR3, as DNA: TGCAGCGTCGAAGGGACAGTTCAAGATACGCAGTATTTT.